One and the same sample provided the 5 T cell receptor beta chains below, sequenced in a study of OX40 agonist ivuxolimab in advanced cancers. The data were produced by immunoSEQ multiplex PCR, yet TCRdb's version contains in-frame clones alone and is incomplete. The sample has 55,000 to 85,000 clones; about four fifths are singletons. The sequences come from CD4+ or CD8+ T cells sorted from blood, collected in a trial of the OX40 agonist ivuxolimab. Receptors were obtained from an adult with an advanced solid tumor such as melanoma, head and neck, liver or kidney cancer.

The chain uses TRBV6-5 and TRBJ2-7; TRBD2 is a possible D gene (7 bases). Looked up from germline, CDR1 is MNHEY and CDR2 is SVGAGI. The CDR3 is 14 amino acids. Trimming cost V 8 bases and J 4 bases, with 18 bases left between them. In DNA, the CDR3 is TGTGCCAGCGAGGGAGGGGGGGGCTGGTACGAGCAGTACTTC. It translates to CASEGGGGWYEQYF.

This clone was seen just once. The CDR3 is CASSNRVNTEAFF. The CDR3 nucleotides are TGTGCCAGCAGTAATCGGGTGAACACTGAAGCTTTCTTT. The chain uses TRBV7-2 and TRBJ1-1, with D hard to call. This CDR3 comprises 13 residues. Trimming took 6 bases from V and 0 from J, leaving 8 bases between them. Germline V gives CDR1 SGHTA, CDR2 FQGNSA.

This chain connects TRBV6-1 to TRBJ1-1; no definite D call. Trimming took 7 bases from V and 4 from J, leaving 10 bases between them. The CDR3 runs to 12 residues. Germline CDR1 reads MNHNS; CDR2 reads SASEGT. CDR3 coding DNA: TGTGCCAGCATTATGAGTAGCACTGAAGCTTTCTTT. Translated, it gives CASIMSSTEAFF.

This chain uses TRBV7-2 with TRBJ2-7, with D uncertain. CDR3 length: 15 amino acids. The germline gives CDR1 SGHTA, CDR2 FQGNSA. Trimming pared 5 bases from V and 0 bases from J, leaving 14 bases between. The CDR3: CASSQVGPSSYEQYF. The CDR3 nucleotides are TGTGCCAGCAGCCAAGTGGGCCCAAGCTCCTACGAGCAGTACTTC.

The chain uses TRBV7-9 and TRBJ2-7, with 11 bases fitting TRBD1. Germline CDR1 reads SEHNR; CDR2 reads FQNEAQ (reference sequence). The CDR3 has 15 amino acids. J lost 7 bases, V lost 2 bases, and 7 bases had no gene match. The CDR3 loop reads CASSLMGQGGKEQYF. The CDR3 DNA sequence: TGTGCCAGCAGCTTAATGGGACAGGGGGGTAAAGAGCAGTACTTC.